These T cell receptor beta chains were read from a single sample in a study of T-cell reconstitution after alpha-beta-depleted transplantation in children. TCRdb reanalysed the PCR reads using MiXCR and keeps one entry per CDR3 protein. The sample includes some 600,000 distinct CDR3 sequences, over 10% seen only once; the top ten take over 2%. The specimen comprised PBMCs, mostly from graft donor cells, sampled 360 days after TCRalphabeta/CD19-depleted stem cell transplant. The origin of the receptors is a male patient younger than 18 who had a stem cell transplant for acute myeloid leukemia, so the T cells may come from the graft donor. CDR3s include the opening cysteine and the closing phenylalanine or tryptophan. Each record gives: CDR3 length, V gene, clone size, J gene, D gene, CDR3 DNA, CDR3 protein. D genes are given only for firm matches. The size of a clone is reported for some rows only, either as once, few or many, or as a class for expanded clones.

length: 19
V: TRBV20-1
size: few
J: TRBJ2-7
D: -
DNA: TGCAGTGCTAGAGATGGGGGACATGACGGGACTATTCTCCTCTACGAGCAGTACTTC
CDR3: CSARDGGHDGTILLYEQYF

length: 16
V: TRBV18
size: -
J: TRBJ2-7
D: -
DNA: TGTGCCAGCTCACCAGACGAGGCAGTTATTGCCTACGAGCAGTACTTC
CDR3: CASSPDEAVIAYEQYF

length: 17
V: TRBV6-2/TRBV6-3
size: -
J: TRBJ2-1
D: TRBD2
DNA: TGTGCCAGCAGCCCCCACCTACTAGCGGGAGGGAAAGATGAGCAGTTCTTC
CDR3: CASSPHLLAGGKDEQFF

length: 17
V: TRBV5-1
size: -
J: TRBJ2-7
D: TRBD2
DNA: TGCGCCAGCAGCTGGGGACTAGCGGGAGAACTCCCCTACGAGCAGTACTTC
CDR3: CASSWGLAGELPYEQYF

length: 13
V: TRBV7-2
size: -
J: TRBJ2-5
D: -
DNA: TGTGCCAGCCCGGTTGGGCAGCAAGAGACCCAGTACTTC
CDR3: CASPVGQQETQYF

length: 17
V: TRBV7-4
size: -
J: TRBJ2-2
D: TRBD2
DNA: TGTGCCAGCAACCACCGGGGAGCGGGAGGGCCGATCGGGGAGCTGTTTTTT
CDR3: CASNHRGAGGPIGELFF

length: 14
V: TRBV28
size: -
J: TRBJ2-5
D: -
DNA: TGTGCCAGCAGTTTTGGGGGGGCTAGCGGAAAGAAGTACTTC
CDR3: CASSFGGASGKKYF

length: 13
V: TRBV6-6
size: -
J: TRBJ2-7
D: -
DNA: TGTGCCAGCAGTTACGTCACGGGTTACGAGCAGTACTTC
CDR3: CASSYVTGYEQYF

length: 14
V: TRBV4-2
size: many
J: TRBJ2-7
D: TRBD1
DNA: TGTGCCAGCAGCTTGGGACAGCTCTTCTACGAGCAGTACTTC
CDR3: CASSLGQLFYEQYF

length: 19
V: TRBV28
size: -
J: TRBJ2-3
D: TRBD2
DNA: TGTGCCAGCAGTTGGCCCCTCGGACTAGCGGTCTCTAGCACAGATACGCAGTATTTT
CDR3: CASSWPLGLAVSSTDTQYF

length: 15
V: TRBV5-1
size: -
J: TRBJ1-1
D: TRBD1
DNA: TGCGCCAGCAGCTCTCGACAGGGAAGGAACACTGAAGCTTTCTTT
CDR3: CASSSRQGRNTEAFF

length: 17
V: TRBV6-5
size: many
J: TRBJ2-1
D: TRBD2
DNA: TGTGCCAGCAGTTCCCCACGGCTAGCGGGAGACTACAATGAGCAGTTCTTC
CDR3: CASSSPRLAGDYNEQFF

length: 13
V: TRBV7-2
size: -
J: TRBJ2-7
D: -
DNA: TGTGCCAGCAGCTTAGTGGGCGCCCGGGAGCAGTACTTC
CDR3: CASSLVGAREQYF

length: 14
V: TRBV7-2
size: many
J: TRBJ2-1
D: TRBD2
DNA: TGTGCCAGCAGCTTACTAGCGGGAGTAAGTGAGCAGTTCTTC
CDR3: CASSLLAGVSEQFF

length: 17
V: TRBV2
size: few
J: TRBJ2-2
D: TRBD2
DNA: TGTGCCAGCAAGGCTAGCGGGAGGGCCATTAGAACCGGGGAGCTGTTTTTT
CDR3: CASKASGRAIRTGELFF

length: 13
V: TRBV19
size: -
J: TRBJ2-7
D: -
DNA: TGTGCCAGTAGTATAGCGGGAACCTACGAGCAGTACTTC
CDR3: CASSIAGTYEQYF

length: 13
V: TRBV6-6
size: -
J: TRBJ2-1
D: -
DNA: TGTGCCAGCAGTTACGCTTATTACAATGAGCAGTTCTTC
CDR3: CASSYAYYNEQFF

length: 15
V: TRBV7-9
size: few
J: TRBJ2-1
D: -
DNA: TGTGCCAGCAGCTTAGACTCCTTCCTTGTCGATGAGCAGTTCTTC
CDR3: CASSLDSFLVDEQFF

length: 9
V: TRBV29-1
size: -
J: TRBJ1-1
D: -
DNA: TGCAGCGTTGAAGGGGTTTCTGCCTTT
CDR3: CSVEGVSAF

length: 13
V: TRBV28
size: -
J: TRBJ2-4
D: -
DNA: TGTGCCAGCTCACCAGTGGTCAAAAACATTCAGTACTTC
CDR3: CASSPVVKNIQYF

length: 13
V: TRBV29-1
size: -
J: TRBJ1-5
D: -
DNA: TGCAGCGCCCAAGACGACAGGAATCAGGCCCAGCATTTT
CDR3: CSAQDDRNQAQHF

length: 16
V: TRBV21-1
size: few
J: TRBJ1-5
D: -
DNA: TGTGCCCAAGTCGGGGACAGGGGGCCTAGCAATCAGCCCCAGCATTTT
CDR3: CAQVGDRGPSNQPQHF

length: 16
V: TRBV4-3
size: few
J: TRBJ2-7
D: -
DNA: TGCGCCAGCAGCCAGACTTCGACAGGAAACTACTACGAGCAGTACTTC
CDR3: CASSQTSTGNYYEQYF

length: 15
V: TRBV29-1
size: -
J: TRBJ2-7
D: TRBD2
DNA: TGCAGCGTTGAAAGTCTAGCGGGAGGGACCTACGAGCAGTACTTC
CDR3: CSVESLAGGTYEQYF